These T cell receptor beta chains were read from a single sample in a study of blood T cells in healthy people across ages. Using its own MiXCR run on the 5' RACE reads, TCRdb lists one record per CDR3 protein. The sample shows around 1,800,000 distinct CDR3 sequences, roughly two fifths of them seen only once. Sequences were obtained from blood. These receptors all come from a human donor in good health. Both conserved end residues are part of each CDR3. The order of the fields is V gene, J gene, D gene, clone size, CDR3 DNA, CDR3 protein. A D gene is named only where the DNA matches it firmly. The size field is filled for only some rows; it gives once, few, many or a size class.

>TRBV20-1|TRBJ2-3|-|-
TGCAGTGCTAGTGCAGATACGCAGTATTTT
CSASADTQYF
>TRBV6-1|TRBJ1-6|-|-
TGTGCCAGCAGCTCACTAACAGATTCACCCCTCCACTTT
CASSSLTDSPLHF
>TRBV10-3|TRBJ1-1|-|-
TGTGCCACCGCGAGACCGGGCGGCAGAAATGAAGCTTTCTTT
CATARPGGRNEAFF
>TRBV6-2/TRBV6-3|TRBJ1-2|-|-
TGTGCCAGCCACGGCTCGGACTATGGCTACACCTTC
CASHGSDYGYTF
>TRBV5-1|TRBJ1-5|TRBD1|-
TGCGCCAGCAGTATGGGGACAGACCCTGAGCCCCAGCATTTT
CASSMGTDPEPQHF
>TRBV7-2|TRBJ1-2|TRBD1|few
TGTGCCAGCAGCAACTCCCCAGGGACAGACTATGGCTACACCTTC
CASSNSPGTDYGYTF
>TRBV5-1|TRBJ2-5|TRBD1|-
TGCGCCAGCAGCGCGGGACAGGGGAATGTCAATGAGCAGTACTTC
CASSAGQGNVNEQYF
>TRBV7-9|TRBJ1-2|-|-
TGTGCCAGCAGCTTAGACTTCCAGCCCGGCACCTTC
CASSLDFQPGTF
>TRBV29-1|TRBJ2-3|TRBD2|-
TGCAGCGTGGAGGGACTAGCAGTCACAGATACGCAGTATTTT
CSVEGLAVTDTQYF
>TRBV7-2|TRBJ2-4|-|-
TGTGCCAGCAGCTTGAGGGGGGGAGGGGCAAACATTCAGTACTTC
CASSLRGGGANIQYF
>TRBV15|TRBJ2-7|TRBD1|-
TGTGCCACCAGCAGAGGACAGGGGGCTTCGAACGAGCAGTACTTC
CATSRGQGASNEQYF